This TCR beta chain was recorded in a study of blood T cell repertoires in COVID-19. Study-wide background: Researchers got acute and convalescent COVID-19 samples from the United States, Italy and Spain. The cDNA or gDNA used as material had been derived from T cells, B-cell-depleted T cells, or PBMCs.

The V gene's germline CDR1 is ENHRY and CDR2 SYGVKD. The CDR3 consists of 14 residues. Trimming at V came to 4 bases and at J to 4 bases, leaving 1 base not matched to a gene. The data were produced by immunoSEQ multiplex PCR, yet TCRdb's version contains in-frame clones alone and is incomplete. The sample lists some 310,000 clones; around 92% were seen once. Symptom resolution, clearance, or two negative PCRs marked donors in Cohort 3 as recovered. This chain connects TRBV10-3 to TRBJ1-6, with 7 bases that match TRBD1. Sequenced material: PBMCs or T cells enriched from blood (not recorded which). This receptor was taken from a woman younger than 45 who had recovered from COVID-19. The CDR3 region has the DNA TGTGCCATCAGTGGGGACAGTTATAATTCACCCCTCCACTTT. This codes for CAISGDSYNSPLHF.